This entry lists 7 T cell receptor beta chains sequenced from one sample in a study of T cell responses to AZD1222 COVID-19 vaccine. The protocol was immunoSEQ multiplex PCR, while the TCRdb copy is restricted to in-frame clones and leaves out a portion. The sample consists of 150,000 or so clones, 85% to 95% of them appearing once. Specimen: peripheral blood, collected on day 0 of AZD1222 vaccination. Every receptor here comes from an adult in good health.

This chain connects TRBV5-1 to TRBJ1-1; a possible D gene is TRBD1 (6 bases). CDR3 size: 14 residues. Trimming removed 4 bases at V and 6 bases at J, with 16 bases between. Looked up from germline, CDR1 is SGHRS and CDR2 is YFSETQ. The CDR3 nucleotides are TGCGCCAGCAGCCAAAACCTGGGGGGCGCTGAAGCTTTCTTT. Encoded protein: CASSQNLGGAEAFF.

Written as DNA, the CDR3 is TGTGCCAGCTCACCAACAGGGGGCTCCTCAGATACGCAGTATTTT. This codes for CASSPTGGSSDTQYF. V is TRBV18 and J is TRBJ2-3; 9 bases fit TRBD1. Germline CDR1 KGHSH, CDR2 LQKENI. V gave up 2 bases and J gave up 4 bases; unmatched junction bases: 4. The CDR3 sequence is 15 residues long.

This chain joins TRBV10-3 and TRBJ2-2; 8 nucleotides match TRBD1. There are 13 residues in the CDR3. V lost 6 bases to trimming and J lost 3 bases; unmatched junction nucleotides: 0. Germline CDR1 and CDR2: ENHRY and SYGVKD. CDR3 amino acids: CAIRDRDTGELFF. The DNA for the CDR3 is TGTGCCATCAGGGACAGGGACACCGGGGAGCTGTTTTTT.

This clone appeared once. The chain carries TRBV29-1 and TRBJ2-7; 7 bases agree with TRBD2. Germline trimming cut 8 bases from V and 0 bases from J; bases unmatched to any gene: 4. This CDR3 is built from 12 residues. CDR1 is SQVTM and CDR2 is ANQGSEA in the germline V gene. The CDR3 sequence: CSYQRDSYEQYF. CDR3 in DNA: TGCAGCTACCAGCGGGACTCCTACGAGCAGTACTTC.

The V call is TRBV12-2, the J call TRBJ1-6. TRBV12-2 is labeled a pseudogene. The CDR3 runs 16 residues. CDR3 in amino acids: CASRGYKSGRGPPLHF. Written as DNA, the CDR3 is TGTGCAAGTCGCGGGTATAAATCTGGGAGAGGGCCACCCCTCCACTTT.

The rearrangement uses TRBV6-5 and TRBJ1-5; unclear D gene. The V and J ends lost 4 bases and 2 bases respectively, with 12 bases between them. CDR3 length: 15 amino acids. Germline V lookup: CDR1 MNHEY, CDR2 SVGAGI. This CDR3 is CASSSGSGGNQPQHF. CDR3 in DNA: TGTGCCAGCAGTTCCGGTTCCGGGGGCAATCAGCCCCAGCATTTT.

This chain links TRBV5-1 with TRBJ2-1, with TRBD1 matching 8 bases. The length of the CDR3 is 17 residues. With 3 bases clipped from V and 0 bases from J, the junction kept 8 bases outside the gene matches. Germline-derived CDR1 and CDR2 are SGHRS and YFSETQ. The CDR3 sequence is CASSSGQGKSSYNEQFF. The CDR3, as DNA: TGCGCCAGCAGCTCCGGACAGGGAAAGAGCTCCTACAATGAGCAGTTCTTC.